These 18 T cell receptor beta chains originate from one sample sequenced in a study of control samples from healthy donors and cancer patients (dated by TCRdb to about 2020). Library preparation was by the immunoSEQ multiplex PCR assay. The immuneACCESS repertoire file appears here via TCRdb, limited to in-frame rearrangements. These files lack a portion of the clones; in checked studies, under half of the deficit traces to unresolved V genes, and the cause of the others is not known. The sample data list around 84,000 clones, and roughly 89% of these were observed just once. 15% to 17% of the sample is in the top ten clones. The sample consisted of blood. The receptors stem from a man aged 25-45 years in good health.

This chain joins TRBV6-5 and TRBJ2-7; 7 bases agree with TRBD1. Germline CDR1 and CDR2: MNHEY and SVGAGI. The junction had 10 bases not matched to a gene; V was cut back by 6 bases and J by 5 bases. This CDR3 is built from 14 residues. CDR3: CASSKDTGQNEQYF. CDR3 coding DNA: TGTGCCAGCAGCAAAGATACGGGACAGAACGAGCAGTACTTC.

This clone was observed once. CDR3 bases: TGTGCCAGCAGCTTTACCCGGTACAATGAGCAGTTCTTC. It translates to CASSFTRYNEQFF. V is TRBV11-2 and J is TRBJ2-1; D unresolved. CDR3 size: 13 residues. CDR1 is SGHAT and CDR2 is FQNNGV in the germline V gene. Between the trimmed V and J ends, which lost 3 bases and 4 bases, there was a span of 7 bases.

As DNA, the CDR3 is TGTGCCAGCAGCCAAGGACAGGCCTATTCACCCCTCCACTTT. Its translation is CASSQGQAYSPLHF. The chain uses TRBV4-2 and TRBJ1-6, with D possibly matching TRBD1 (6 bases). Germline V gives CDR1 LGHNA, CDR2 YNFKEQ. This CDR3 comprises 14 residues. Trimming removed 1 base from V and 8 bases from J, with 9 bases in between.

The J gene is TRBJ1-4, the V gene TRBV18; D remains unclear. The CDR3 spans 13 residues. Germline V gene sequence: CDR1 KGHSH, CDR2 LQKENI. V gave up 6 bases and J gave up 5 bases, with 10 bases separating them. CDR3 region: CASSPGVNEKLFF. The CDR3 bases are TGTGCCAGCTCGCCAGGTGTGAATGAAAAACTGTTTTTT.

This chain links TRBV29-1 with TRBJ1-2; a possible D gene is TRBD1 (6 bases). Between the trimmed V and J ends, which lost 0 bases and 2 bases, there was a span of 16 bases. Germline V gene lookup returns CDR1 SQVTM and CDR2 ANQGSEA. The CDR3 runs 16 residues. The chain's CDR3 is CSVEELRGGLNYGYTF. The CDR3 DNA sequence: TGCAGCGTTGAAGAACTCCGCGGGGGGCTGAACTATGGCTACACCTTC.

The rearrangement uses TRBV7-9 and TRBJ2-3; weak D call: TRBD1 (5 bases). V lost 5 bases and J 2 bases, leaving 17 bases between the germline ends. The CDR3 consists of 16 residues. Per the germline V gene, CDR1 is SEHNR and CDR2 is FQNEAQ (reference sequence). The CDR3 here is CASSPARVLLTDTQYF. In DNA form, the CDR3 reads TGTGCCAGCAGCCCTGCCAGGGTCCTCCTCACAGATACGCAGTATTTT.

This rearrangement joins TRBV28 to TRBJ2-1; 8 bases fit TRBD2. Germline V CDR1 and CDR2: MDHEN, SYDVKM. V lost 2 bases and J lost 6; bases outside the gene matches: 12. CDR3 length equals 17 residues. CDR3 amino acids: CASSLPPGAGVSNEQFF. The CDR3 DNA sequence: TGTGCCAGCAGTTTACCCCCAGGAGCGGGGGTTTCCAATGAGCAGTTCTTC.

The chain is built from TRBV7-8 and TRBJ1-6; D gene ambiguous. Trimming removed 1 base at V and 16 bases at J, with 14 bases between. CDR1 and CDR2 from the germline V gene are SGHVS and FQNEAQ. This CDR3 is built from 13 residues. CDR3 nucleotide sequence: TGTGCCAGCAGCTTAGACCCCGGGCGTCAGCTCCACTTT. Amino acid sequence: CASSLDPGRQLHF.

The table lists this clone with a few counts. The rearrangement links TRBV7-2 to TRBJ1-2; no clear D gene. Trimming removed 4 bases from V and 8 bases from J, with 8 bases in between. The CDR3 runs 11 residues. Germline V gene lookup returns CDR1 SGHTA and CDR2 FQGNSA. The DNA for the CDR3 is TGTGCCAGCAGCTCCTACGGAGGCTACACCTTC. Translated: CASSSYGGYTF.

The gene calls are TRBV5-6 and TRBJ1-5, with no clear D. V lost 1 base and J lost 16, with 12 bases in between. Germline CDR1 and CDR2: SGHDT and YYEEEE. This CDR3 contains 11 residues. The CDR3 coding sequence is TGTGCCAGCAGCTTGAAAGGGATCCTCCATTTT. Its translation is CASSLKGILHF. The entire variable domain, with the rest obtained from reference TRBV5-6 and TRBJ1-5, is as follows: DAGVTQSPTHLIKTRGQQVTLRCSPKSGHDTVSWYQQALGQGPQFIFQYYEEEERQRGNFPDRFSGHQFPNYSSELNVNALLLGDSALYLCASSLKGILHFGDGTRLSIL.

The rearrangement uses TRBV18 and TRBJ1-2; possibly TRBD1 for D (6 bases). Germline CDR1 KGHSH, CDR2 LQKENI. The CDR3 covers 18 residues. Trimming took off 3 bases at V and 0 bases at J, with 20 bases between the two ends. The CDR3 spells CASSPLGRQERANYGYTF. In DNA, the CDR3 is TGTGCCAGCTCACCTCTAGGTCGACAGGAGAGGGCTAACTATGGCTACACCTTC.

This chain connects TRBV29-1 to TRBJ2-1; the D gene is possibly TRBD1 (6 bases). Germline lookup yields CDR1 SQVTM and CDR2 ANQGSEA. V was trimmed by 4 bases and J by 3 bases, leaving 13 bases between them. The CDR3 length is 14 residues. This chain's CDR3 is CSVGPGQNYNEQFF. CDR3 DNA sequence: TGCAGCGTTGGGCCGGGACAAAACTACAATGAGCAGTTCTTC.

The genes are TRBV7-2 and TRBJ2-3; 8 bases fit TRBD2. The CDR3 covers 20 residues. Germline values: CDR1 SGHTA, CDR2 FQGNSA. The junction had 16 bases not matched to a gene; V was cut back by 0 bases and J by 2 bases. The CDR3 nucleotides are TGTGCCAGCAGCTTAGCGGCCAGCGGGGGCCATCTAACATACACAGATACGCAGTATTTT. Amino acid sequence: CASSLAASGGHLTYTDTQYF.

The V and J genes are TRBV5-6 and TRBJ2-3, with TRBD2 identical over 10 bases. In germline, CDR1 is SGHDT, CDR2 YYEEEE. V trimming: 4 bases; J trimming: 2 bases; junction bases outside the gene matches: 4. There are 15 residues in the CDR3. The CDR3 nucleotides are TGTGCCAGCAGCAAACTAGCGGGGCCCACAGATACGCAGTATTTT. This gives the protein CASSKLAGPTDTQYF.

The chain uses TRBV7-3 and TRBJ2-2; D assignment may be TRBD1 or TRBD2 (5 bases each). CDR1 is SGHTA, CDR2 FQGTGA, per germline. The CDR3 is made up of 12 amino acids. Between the trimmed V and J ends, which lost 4 bases and 5 bases, there was a span of 5 bases. CDR3 sequence: CASSWGTGELFF. CDR3 in DNA: TGTGCCAGCAGCTGGGGGACCGGGGAGCTGTTTTTT. Full variable domain (missing parts from reference TRBV7-3 and TRBJ2-2): GAGVSQTPSNKVTEKGKYVELRCDPISGHTALYWYRQSLGQGPEFLIYFQGTGAADDSGLPNDRFFAVRPEGSVSTLKIQRTERGDSAVYLCASSWGTGELFFGEGSRLTVL.

The chain joins TRBV9 to TRBJ2-7; D is perhaps TRBD2 (5 bases). This CDR3 has 15 amino acids. Trimming removed 3 bases at V and 1 base at J, with 14 bases between. Germline-derived CDR1 and CDR2 are SGDLS and YYNGEE. This CDR3 is CASSAGPGSSYEQYF. The CDR3 DNA is TGTGCCAGCAGCGCCGGCCCGGGGAGTTCCTACGAGCAGTACTTC.

The J gene is TRBJ1-2, the V gene TRBV27; 7 positions agree with TRBD1. V was clipped by 8 bases and J by 8 bases; unmatched bases: 8. The germline V gene encodes CDR1 MNHEY and CDR2 SMNVEV (reference sequence). The CDR3 sequence is 12 residues long. The CDR3 coding sequence is TGTGCCAGCCCGGACAGGCTTCAGGGCTACACCTTC. Encoded protein: CASPDRLQGYTF.

The gene calls are TRBV25-1 and TRBJ2-5; D is possibly TRBD1 (6 bases). Per germline, CDR1 MGHDK and CDR2 SYGVNS. CDR3 length: 14 amino acids. Trimming took off 3 bases at V and 3 bases at J, with 11 bases between the two ends. The CDR3 spells CASSDLTGEETQYF. In DNA, the CDR3 is TGTGCCAGCAGTGACCTGACAGGAGAAGAGACCCAGTACTTC.